This TCR beta chain stems from a study of cytomegalovirus exposure and HLA in healthy donors. Notes on the study in general: As immune exposure information, only CMV serostatus was available. TCR sequences were mostly rare, though some public TCRs occurred in many donors. Previously analyzed data showed that most TCR beta V segments were productive at a frequency of about 87% or about 30%. Prediction of most subjects' HLA-A and HLA-B alleles by TCR beta sequences was reportedly accurate.

CDR3 length: 16 amino acids. Germline V lookup: CDR1 SNHLY, CDR2 FYNNEI. To note about this clone: As yet, its antigen is unknown. The junction departs from germline at one end; a sequencing error may be responsible.

Vbeta (60) and Jbeta (13) primers were used in the PCR. Profiling relied on immunoSEQ multiplex PCR, and the TCRdb table lists in-frame clones only, not all of them. Of some 130,000 clones listed, approximately 85% are singletons. Material: PBMCs. This chain links TRBV2 with TRBJ1-2; 7 bases align to TRBD1. The source of this sequence is a boy younger than 18 in good health and CMV-seronegative. DNA for the CDR3: TGTGCCAGCAGCGAAAAGGGACAGAGAGCTAACTATGGCTACCCCTTC. Translated, it gives CASSEKGQRANYGYPF.